This T cell receptor (beta chain) was recovered during a study of blood T cell repertoires in COVID-19. At the level of the study: The United States, Italy and Spain supplied acute and convalescent COVID-19 samples. The cDNA or gDNA used as material had been derived from T cells, B-cell-depleted T cells, or PBMCs.

Followed longitudinally, the Seattle patients had been enrolled during active infection. Measured with immunoSEQ multiplex PCR; TCRdb has only the in-frame clones, and not every one. There are roughly 570,000 clones in the sample; about 88% occur only once, and about 8% lies in the top ten. The ends were cut back, 0 bases at V and 2 bases at J, with 15 bases in the middle. Germline assignment: CDR1 SGHNT and CDR2 YYREEE (reference sequence). The CDR3 covers 17 residues. The chain employs TRBV5-4 and TRBJ1-3; D is undetermined. Sample: peripheral blood. This sequence was found in a woman aged 45-65 years with COVID-19, enrolled during active disease. CDR3 loop: CASSLAKKGSAGNTIYF. In nucleotides, the CDR3 is TGTGCCAGCAGCTTGGCCAAGAAAGGGAGCGCTGGAAACACCATATATTTT.